Each of the 2 T cell receptor beta chains below was sequenced from the same sample in a study of blood T cell repertoires in COVID-19 (dated by TCRdb to about 2020). Library creation used the immunoSEQ multiplex PCR assay. Imported from immuneACCESS, the table was reduced by TCRdb to in-frame sequences with V and J called. These copies leave out some clones; in studies compared against another copy, an unresolved V gene accounts for under half, and the cause of the remainder is not known. In this sample the table shows roughly 150,000 clones, roughly 80% of which occur a single time. The top ten hold approximately 10% of the sample. Sequencing was carried out using peripheral blood. The receptors stem from a man aged 65-85 years with active or convalescent COVID-19.

The V and J genes are TRBV19 and TRBJ1-4; 11 bases map to TRBD1. The CDR3 totals 14 residues. J lost 8 bases, V lost 7 bases, and 6 bases had no gene match. Germline CDR1 is LNHDA and CDR2 is SQIVND (reference sequence). The CDR3 DNA sequence: TGTGCCAGTACCAAGGGACAGGGGGGCGAAAAACTGTTTTTT. This codes for CASTKGQGGEKLFF.

Regarding this clone: The junction and the germline gene differ at one end; a read error may be behind it. The V and J genes are TRBV30 and TRBJ2-7, with 9 bases aligning to TRBD2. The CDR3 is made up of 12 amino acids. From germline, CDR1 is GTSNPN and CDR2 SVGIG (reference sequence). The CDR3 DNA reads TGTGCCTGGGCACGACCGGGACTAGCTAATCACTTC. This translates into CAWARPGLANHF. Variable domain in full (rest from reference TRBV30 and TRBJ2-7): SQTIHQWPATLVQPVGSPLSLECTVEGTSNPNLYWYRQAAGRGLQLLFYSVGIGQISSEVPQNLSASRPQDRQFILSSKKLLLSDSGFYLCAWARPGLANHFGPGTRLTVT.